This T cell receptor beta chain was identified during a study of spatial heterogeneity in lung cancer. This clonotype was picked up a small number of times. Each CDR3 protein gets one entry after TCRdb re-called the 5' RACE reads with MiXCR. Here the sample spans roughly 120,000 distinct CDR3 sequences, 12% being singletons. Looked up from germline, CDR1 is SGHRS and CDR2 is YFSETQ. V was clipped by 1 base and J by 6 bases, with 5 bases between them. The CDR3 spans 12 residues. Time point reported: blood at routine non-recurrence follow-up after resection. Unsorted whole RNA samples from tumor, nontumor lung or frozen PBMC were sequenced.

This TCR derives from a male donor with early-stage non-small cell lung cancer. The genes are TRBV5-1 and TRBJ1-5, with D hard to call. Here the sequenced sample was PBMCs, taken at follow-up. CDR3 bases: TGCGCCAGCAGCTTGTGGGGTCAGCCCCAGCATTTT. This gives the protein CASSLWGQPQHF.